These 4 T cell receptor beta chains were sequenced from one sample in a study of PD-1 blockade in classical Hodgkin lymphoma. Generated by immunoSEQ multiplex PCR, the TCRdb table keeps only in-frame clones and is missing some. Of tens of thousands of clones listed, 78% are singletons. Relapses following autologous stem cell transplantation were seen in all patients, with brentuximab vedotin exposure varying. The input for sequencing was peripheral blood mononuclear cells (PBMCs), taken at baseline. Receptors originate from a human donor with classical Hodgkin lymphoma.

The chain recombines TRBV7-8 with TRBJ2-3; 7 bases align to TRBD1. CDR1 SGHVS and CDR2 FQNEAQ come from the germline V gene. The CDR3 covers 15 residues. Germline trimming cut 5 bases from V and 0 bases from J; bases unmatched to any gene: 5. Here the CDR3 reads CASSANRGSTDTQYF. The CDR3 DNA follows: TGTGCCAGCAGCGCCAACAGGGGAAGCACAGATACGCAGTATTTT.

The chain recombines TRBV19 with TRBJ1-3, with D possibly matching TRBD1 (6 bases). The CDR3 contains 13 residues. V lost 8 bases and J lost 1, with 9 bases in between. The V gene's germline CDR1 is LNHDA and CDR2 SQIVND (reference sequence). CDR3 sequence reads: CASGTTSGNTIYF. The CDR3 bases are TGTGCCAGTGGGACAACTTCTGGAAACACCATATATTTT.

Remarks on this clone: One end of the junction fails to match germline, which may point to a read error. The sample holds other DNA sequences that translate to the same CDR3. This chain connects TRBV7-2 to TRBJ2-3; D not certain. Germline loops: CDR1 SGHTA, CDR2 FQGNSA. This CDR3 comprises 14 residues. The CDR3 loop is CASSQGPGTDTQYF. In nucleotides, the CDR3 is TGCGCCAGCAGCCAAGGACCAGGCACAGATACGCAGTATTTT. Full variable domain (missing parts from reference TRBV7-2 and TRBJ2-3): GAGVSQSPSNKVTEKGKDVELRCDPISGHTALYWYRQSLGQGLEFLIYFQGNSAPDKSGLPSDRFSAERTGGSVSTLTIQRTQQEDSAVYLCASSQGPGTDTQYFGPGTRLTVL.

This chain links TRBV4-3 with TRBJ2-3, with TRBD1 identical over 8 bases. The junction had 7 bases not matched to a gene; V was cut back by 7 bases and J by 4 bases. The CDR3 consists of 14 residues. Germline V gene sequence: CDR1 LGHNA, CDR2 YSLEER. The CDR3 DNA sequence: TGCGCCAGCAAACGAGCAGGGGGCGCAGATACGCAGTATTTT. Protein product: CASKRAGGADTQYF.